Each of the 12 T cell receptor beta chains below was sequenced from the same sample in a study of OX40 agonist ivuxolimab in advanced cancers. Profiled with immunoSEQ multiplex PCR; TCRdb holds only in-frame clones, not every one. The sample holds around 62,000 clones, around 85% seen once. This material consisted of CD4+ or CD8+ T cells sorted from blood, taken in a trial of the OX40 agonist ivuxolimab. The receptors were sampled from an adult with an advanced solid tumor such as melanoma, head and neck, liver or kidney cancer.

The chain is built from TRBV7-7 and TRBJ1-1; 7 nucleotides match TRBD1. The length of the CDR3 is 13 residues. The J segment lost 3 bases and the V segment lost 5 bases, leaving 3 bases of the junction unmatched. Germline V gene sequence: CDR1 SSHAT, CDR2 FNYEAQ (reference sequence). The CDR3 nucleotides are TGTGCCAGCAGCCGTACAGGGGACACTGAAGCTTTCTTT. Translation gives CASSRTGDTEAFF.

The rearrangement links TRBV5-1 to TRBJ2-1; the D gene is possibly TRBD1 (6 bases). Trimming pared 0 bases from V and 6 bases from J, leaving 10 bases between. Germline V gene lookup returns CDR1 SGHRS and CDR2 YFSETQ. This CDR3 spans 14 amino acids. Written as DNA, the CDR3 is TGCGCCAGCAGCTTGGGGCAGGGGATCAATGAGCAGTTCTTC. Translated: CASSLGQGINEQFF.

This chain uses TRBV7-3 with TRBJ2-7, with D maybe TRBD1 (5 bases). V dropped 5 bases and J dropped 6 bases, with 8 bases sitting between them. Germline CDR1 reads SGHTA; CDR2 reads FQGTGA. This CDR3 has 11 amino acids. The CDR3 bases are TGTGCCAGCAGCCCAGGGCCCGAGCAGTACTTC. Translating gives CASSPGPEQYF. The variable domain in full, completed from reference TRBV7-3 and TRBJ2-7, reads GAGVSQTPSNKVTEKGKYVELRCDPISGHTALYWYRQSLGQGPEFLIYFQGTGAADDSGLPNDRFFAVRPEGSVSTLKIQRTERGDSAVYLCASSPGPEQYFGPGTRLTVT.

This clone has only one observation. The chain carries TRBV5-1 and TRBJ2-2; tentative D call: TRBD2 (5 bases). Trimming left V 1 base short and J 3 bases short, with 10 bases between. Germline CDR1 reads SGHRS; CDR2 reads YFSETQ. The CDR3 covers 15 residues. CDR3: CASSLSLGDTGELFF. The CDR3 nucleotides read TGCGCCAGCAGCTTGTCACTAGGAGACACCGGGGAGCTGTTTTTT.

The chain employs TRBV29-1 and TRBJ2-4; TRBD1 matches at 9 bases. CDR1 is SQVTM and CDR2 is ANQGSEA in the germline V gene. V lost 6 bases to trimming and J lost 9 bases; unmatched junction nucleotides: 3. There are 11 residues in the CDR3. The CDR3, as DNA: TGCAGCGTCGAGGGACAGGGCATTCAGTACTTC. It translates to CSVEGQGIQYF. The full variable domain, its missing parts supplied by reference TRBV29-1 and TRBJ2-4, is SAVISQKPSRDICQRGTSLTIQCQVDSQVTMMFWYRQQPGQSLTLIATANQGSEATYESGFVIDKFPISRPNLTFSTLTVSNMSPEDSSIYLCSVEGQGIQYFGAGTRLSVL.

The chain employs TRBV7-2 and TRBJ1-2; no clear D gene. Germline CDR1 is SGHTA and CDR2 is FQGNSA. The CDR3 covers 13 residues. Trimming pared 6 bases from V and 2 bases from J, leaving 10 bases between. The CDR3 spells CASSRTANYGYTF. CDR3 in DNA: TGTGCCAGCAGTCGGACGGCGAACTATGGCTACACCTTC.

J is TRBJ2-7 and V is TRBV6-6; TRBD2 is a possible D gene (7 bases). CDR1 and CDR2 from the germline V gene are MNHNY and SVGAGI (reference sequence). Deletions cut 5 bases from V and 3 bases from J, with 11 bases between. The CDR3 runs 13 residues. CDR3 region: CASSRGGRYEQYF. In DNA form, the CDR3 reads TGTGCCAGCAGTAGGGGGGGGCGCTACGAGCAGTACTTC.

The chain employs TRBV11-2 and TRBJ1-1; 8 bases match TRBD1. The V gene's germline CDR1 is SGHAT and CDR2 FQNNGV. CDR3 length equals 14 residues. The ends lost 1 base at V and 7 bases at J; junction bases unmatched: 5. The CDR3 nucleotides are TGTGCCAGCAGCTTAGGGGGGGGACAGGTTGAAGCTTTCTTT. Translating it yields CASSLGGGQVEAFF.

The chain carries TRBV18 and TRBJ1-1; a possible D gene is TRBD1 (5 bases). Between the trimmed V and J ends, which lost 1 base and 0 bases, there was a span of 9 bases. Germline V gene lookup returns CDR1 KGHSH and CDR2 LQKENI. The CDR3 sequence is 15 residues long. The CDR3 spells CASSPRGAMNTEAFF. Here the CDR3 DNA reads TGTGCCAGCTCACCACGTGGGGCTATGAACACTGAAGCTTTCTTT.

This rearrangement joins TRBV7-2 to TRBJ2-7, with D tentatively TRBD2 (6 bases). The CDR3 runs to 17 residues. The V and J ends lost 4 bases and 5 bases respectively, with 24 bases between them. In germline, CDR1 is SGHTA, CDR2 FQGNSA. Here the CDR3 DNA reads TGTGCCAGCAGCTCCCCTCCGGGACGGGGGAGTAGCGACGAGCAGTACTTC. This translates into CASSSPPGRGSSDEQYF. Together with reference TRBV7-2 and TRBJ2-7, the CDR3 gives the full variable domain: GAGVSQSPSNKVTEKGKDVELRCDPISGHTALYWYRQSLGQGLEFLIYFQGNSAPDKSGLPSDRFSAERTGGSVSTLTIQRTQQEDSAVYLCASSSPPGRGSSDEQYFGPGTRLTVT.

The sample holds one count of this clone. The chain links TRBV19 to TRBJ2-2; D is undetermined. V was cut by 3 bases and J by 2 bases, with 7 bases left in between. The CDR3 has 14 residues. Germline CDR1 LNHDA, CDR2 SQIVND (reference sequence). The CDR3 is CASSMSTNTGELFF. The CDR3 bases are TGTGCCAGTAGTATGTCGACAAACACCGGGGAGCTGTTTTTT.

The V and J genes are TRBV7-9 and TRBJ2-7; D is undetermined. The CDR3 runs 14 residues. Germline lookup yields CDR1 SEHNR and CDR2 FQNEAQ (reference sequence). V was cut by 3 bases and J by 0 bases, with 9 bases left in between. The CDR3 spells CASSFKEFSYEQYF. The CDR3 coding sequence is TGTGCCAGCAGCTTTAAAGAATTCTCCTACGAGCAGTACTTC.